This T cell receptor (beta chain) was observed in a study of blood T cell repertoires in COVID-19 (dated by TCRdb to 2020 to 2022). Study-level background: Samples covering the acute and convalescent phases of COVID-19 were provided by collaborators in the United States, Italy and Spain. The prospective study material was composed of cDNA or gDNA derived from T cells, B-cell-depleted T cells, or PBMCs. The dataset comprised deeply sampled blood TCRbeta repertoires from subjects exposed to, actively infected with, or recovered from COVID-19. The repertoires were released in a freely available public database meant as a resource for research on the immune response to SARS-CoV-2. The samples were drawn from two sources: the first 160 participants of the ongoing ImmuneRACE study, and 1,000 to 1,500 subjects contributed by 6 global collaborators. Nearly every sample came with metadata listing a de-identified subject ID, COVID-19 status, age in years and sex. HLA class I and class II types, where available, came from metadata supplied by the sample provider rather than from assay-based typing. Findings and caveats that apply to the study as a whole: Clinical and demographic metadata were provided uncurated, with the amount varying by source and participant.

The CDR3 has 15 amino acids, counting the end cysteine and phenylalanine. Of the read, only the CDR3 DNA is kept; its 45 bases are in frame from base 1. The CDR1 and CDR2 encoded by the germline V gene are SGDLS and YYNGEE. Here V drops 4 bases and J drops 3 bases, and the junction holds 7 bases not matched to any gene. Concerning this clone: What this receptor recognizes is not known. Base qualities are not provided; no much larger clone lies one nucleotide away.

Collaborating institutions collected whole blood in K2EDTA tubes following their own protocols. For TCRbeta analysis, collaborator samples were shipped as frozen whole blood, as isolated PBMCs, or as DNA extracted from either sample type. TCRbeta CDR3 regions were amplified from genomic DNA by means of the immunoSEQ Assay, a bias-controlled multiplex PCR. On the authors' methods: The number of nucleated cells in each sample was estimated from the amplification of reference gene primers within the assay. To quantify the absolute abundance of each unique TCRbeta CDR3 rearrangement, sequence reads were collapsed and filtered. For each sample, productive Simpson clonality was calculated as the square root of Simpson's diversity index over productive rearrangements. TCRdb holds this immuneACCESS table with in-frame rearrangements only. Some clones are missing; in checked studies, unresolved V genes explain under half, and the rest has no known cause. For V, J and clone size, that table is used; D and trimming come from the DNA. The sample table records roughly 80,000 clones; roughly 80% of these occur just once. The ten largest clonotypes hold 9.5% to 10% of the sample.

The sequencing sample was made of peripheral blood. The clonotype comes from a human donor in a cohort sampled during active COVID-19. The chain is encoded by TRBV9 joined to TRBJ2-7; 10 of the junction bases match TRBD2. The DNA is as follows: TGTGCCAGCAGCCCGTGGACTAGCGGTTACTACGAGCAGTACTTC. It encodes CASSPWTSGYYEQYF.